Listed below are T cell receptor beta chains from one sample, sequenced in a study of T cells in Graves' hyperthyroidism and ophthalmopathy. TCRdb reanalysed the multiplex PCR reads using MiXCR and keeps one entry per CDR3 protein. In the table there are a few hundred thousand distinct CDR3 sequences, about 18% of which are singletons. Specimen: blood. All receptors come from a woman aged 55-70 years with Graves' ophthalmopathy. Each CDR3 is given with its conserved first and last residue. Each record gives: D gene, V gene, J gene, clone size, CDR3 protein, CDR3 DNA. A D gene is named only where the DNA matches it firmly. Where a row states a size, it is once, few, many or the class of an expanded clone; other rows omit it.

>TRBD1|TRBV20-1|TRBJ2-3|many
CSVTGSGQGSPDTQYF
TGCAGTGTCACGGGAAGCGGACAGGGGAGTCCAGATACGCAGTATTTT
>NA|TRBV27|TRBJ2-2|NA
CASRTGGGELFF
TGTGCCAGCAGAACCGGGGGCGGGGAGCTGTTTTTT
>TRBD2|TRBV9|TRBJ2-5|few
CASSVTSGTYQETQYF
TGTGCCAGCAGCGTAACTAGCGGGACGTACCAAGAGACCCAGTACTTC
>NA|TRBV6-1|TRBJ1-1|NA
CASSVGGLEAFF
TGTGCCAGCAGTGTAGGAGGGCTAGAAGCTTTCTTT
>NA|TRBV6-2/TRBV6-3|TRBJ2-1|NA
CASTLGAGTRSNEQFF
TGTGCCAGCACCCTCGGGGCGGGGACACGTTCCAATGAGCAGTTCTTC
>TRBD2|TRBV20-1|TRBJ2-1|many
CSALSTGAPGLAGYNEQFF
TGCAGTGCCTTATCTACAGGGGCCCCGGGGCTAGCGGGGTACAATGAGCAGTTCTTC
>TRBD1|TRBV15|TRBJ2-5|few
CATSREQGETQYF
TGTGCCACCAGCAGAGAACAGGGGGAGACCCAGTACTTC
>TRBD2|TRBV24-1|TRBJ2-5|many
CATSAGGGPRETQYF
TGTGCCACCAGTGCGGGGGGAGGGCCGCGAGAGACCCAGTACTTC
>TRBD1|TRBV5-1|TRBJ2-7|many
CASSTGTASLGQYF
TGCGCCAGCAGCACAGGGACAGCGTCTCTTGGGCAGTACTTC
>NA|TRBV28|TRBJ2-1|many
CASRSGTSSSNEQFF
TGTGCCAGCAGATCCGGGACTTCCTCCTCAAATGAGCAGTTCTTC